This T cell receptor (beta chain) was documented in a study of blood T cell dynamics during melanoma immunotherapy. Overall study: Standard first-line treatment here was pembrolizumab or nivolumab plus ipilimumab in metastatic melanoma.

Generated by immunoSEQ multiplex PCR, the TCRdb table keeps only in-frame clones and is missing some. This table holds almost 15,000 clones, roughly 90% found once. Findings of the study overall: At W3, later disease-control patients showed bifurcated PBMC repertoire changes, unlike progressors.

This clone showed up just a few times. Its antigen is undetermined. The CDR3 length is 12 residues. After removal of 5 bases from V and 10 bases from J, the junction contained 2 bases not matched to a gene. Germline CDR1 and CDR2: PRHDT and FYEKMQ (reference sequence). Regarding time point: week 3, after first cycle of checkpoint inhibitor. The starting material was blood, obtained from a patient treated with checkpoint blockade. The sequence derives from a human donor with melanoma. The chain couples TRBV13 to TRBJ1-6, with 7 bases fitting TRBD1. The CDR3 reads CASSIQGSPLHF. The DNA of the CDR3 is TGTGCCAGCAGCATACAGGGGTCACCCCTCCACTTT.